These 26 T cell receptor beta chains were all obtained from the same sample, sequenced in a study of identical twins. TCRdb reprocessed the 5' RACE reads via MiXCR and lists one record per CDR3 protein. The profile shows approximately 500,000 distinct CDR3 sequences, 20% to 25% of them singletons. Separately, the same data were catalogued under a study of T cells expressing NK-cell markers.

Sequenced sample: CD4+ T cells sorted from blood. These receptors were taken from a woman under 30 in good health.

In its sample, this clonotype was seen a few times. The chain joins TRBV5-6 to TRBJ2-3; tentatively, D is TRBD1 (6 bases). CDR1 and CDR2 from the germline V gene are SGHDT and YYEEEE. Trimming stripped 1 base from V and 1 base from J, with 10 bases between. This CDR3 region has 15 residues. The CDR3 region is CASSLFWTGTDTQYF. The CDR3 DNA reads TGTGCCAGCAGCTTGTTTTGGACAGGCACAGATACGCAGTATTTT. The variable domain in full, with the rest retrieved from reference TRBV5-6 and TRBJ2-3, is DAGVTQSPTHLIKTRGQQVTLRCSPKSGHDTVSWYQQALGQGPQFIFQYYEEEERQRGNFPDRFSGHQFPNYSSELNVNALLLGDSALYLCASSLFWTGTDTQYFGPGTRLTVL.

The chain uses TRBV12-3 or TRBV12-4 and TRBJ2-1; TRBD1 agrees at 10 bases. This CDR3 has 16 residues. The V gene end was trimmed by 0 bases and the J gene end by 4 bases; junction bases not matched to a gene: 3. CDR3 region: CASSLAGTGVYNEQFF. The CDR3 bases are TGTGCCAGCAGTTTAGCCGGGACAGGGGTTTACAATGAGCAGTTCTTC.

The chain combines TRBV9 with TRBJ2-5, with a tentative D call TRBD1 (5 bases). Trimming stripped 5 bases from V and 1 base from J, with 9 bases between. This CDR3 has 13 amino acids. Germline V gene sequence: CDR1 SGDLS, CDR2 YYNGEE. The CDR3 spells CASSKGPQETQYF. CDR3 nucleotides: TGTGCCAGCAGTAAGGGGCCCCAAGAGACCCAGTACTTC.

The V and J genes are TRBV5-4 and TRBJ2-4; D is tentatively TRBD1 or TRBD2 (6 bases each). Germline V gives CDR1 SGHNT, CDR2 YYREEE (reference sequence). The CDR3 sequence is 16 residues long. Trimming shortened V by 4 bases and J by 1 base, and 15 bases separated the two germline ends. For the CDR3, the DNA is TGTGCCAGCAGCCCCAGGGGAGGAGCGGCCAAAAACATTCAGTACTTC. The encoded protein is CASSPRGGAAKNIQYF.

In this sample, this clonotype turned up a few times. The genes are TRBV12-3 or TRBV12-4 and TRBJ2-3; D is possibly TRBD2 (5 bases). Trimming stripped 7 bases from V and 1 base from J, with 18 bases between. CDR3 size: 16 residues. The CDR3 coding sequence is TGTGCCAGCACCAAAACCCACGGGATCGGCACAGATACGCAGTATTTT. The encoded protein is CASTKTHGIGTDTQYF.

The chain couples TRBV11-3 to TRBJ2-5; 9 bases match TRBD1. CDR1 is SGHNT, CDR2 YENEEA, per germline. V lost 3 bases to trimming and J lost 5 bases; unmatched junction nucleotides: 10. The CDR3 spans 16 residues. This CDR3 reads CASSLGQGGTEETQYF. The CDR3 DNA reads as TGTGCCAGCAGCTTGGGACAGGGTGGGACAGAGGAGACCCAGTACTTC.

This clonotype appeared a few times. The rearrangement joins TRBV20-1 to TRBJ2-3; D gene uncertain. There are 12 residues in the CDR3. Trimming shortened V by 3 bases and J by 2 bases, and 6 bases separated the two germline ends. Germline values: CDR1 DFQATT, CDR2 SNEGSKA (reference sequence). CDR3 sequence reads: CSASGITDTQYF. The CDR3 DNA sequence: TGCAGTGCTAGCGGAATCACAGATACGCAGTATTTT.

This clonotype has only a few counts. The chain couples TRBV3-1 to TRBJ2-3; 11 nucleotides align to TRBD1. CDR1 is LGHDT, CDR2 YNNKEL, per germline (reference sequence). The CDR3 totals 16 residues. The V and J ends lost 0 bases and 4 bases, in that order; junction bases with no gene match: 3. For the CDR3, the DNA is TGTGCCAGCAGCCAAGATGGACAGGGGGCTGCAGATACGCAGTATTTT. Translating it yields CASSQDGQGAADTQYF.

The chain couples TRBV7-2 to TRBJ2-7; the D gene is possibly TRBD2 (6 bases). Looked up from germline, CDR1 is SGHTA and CDR2 is FQGNSA. The V and J ends lost 5 bases and 2 bases respectively, with 16 bases between them. This CDR3 region has 15 residues. CDR3 DNA sequence: TGTGCCAGCAGCATAGAGGGGACTCGAACCTACGAGCAGTACTTC. It yields the protein CASSIEGTRTYEQYF. Drawing the rest from reference TRBV7-2 and TRBJ2-7, the complete variable domain is GAGVSQSPSNKVTEKGKDVELRCDPISGHTALYWYRQSLGQGLEFLIYFQGNSAPDKSGLPSDRFSAERTGGSVSTLTIQRTQQEDSAVYLCASSIEGTRTYEQYFGPGTRLTVT.

This clonotype was picked up a small number of times. This chain joins TRBV29-1 and TRBJ2-7, with D possibly being TRBD1 (7 bases). The V gene lost 4 bases and the J gene lost 2 bases, with 21 bases spanning the gap. The CDR3 totals 16 residues. The germline V gene encodes CDR1 SQVTM and CDR2 ANQGSEA. CDR3 bases: TGCAGCGTTGGAGGCAGGGGGGCTCTATCTACCTACGAGCAGTACTTC. It is translated as CSVGGRGALSTYEQYF.

In this sample, this clonotype turned up a few times. The rearrangement uses TRBV20-1 and TRBJ2-3; D possibly uses TRBD1 or TRBD2 (5 bases each). Germline lookup yields CDR1 DFQATT and CDR2 SNEGSKA (reference sequence). Trimming stripped 5 bases from V and 5 bases from J, with 17 bases between. The CDR3 extends over 14 amino acids. DNA for the CDR3: TGCAGTGCTCTCCGGGACCCTCCGGGAGATACGCAGTATTTT. Translation gives CSALRDPPGDTQYF.

This clonotype was picked up a small number of times. The gene calls are TRBV6-2 or TRBV6-3 and TRBJ2-2; no clear D. CDR1 is MNHEY and CDR2 is SVGEGT in the germline V gene. Trimming took 2 bases from V and 7 from J, leaving 2 bases between them. This CDR3 comprises 11 residues. CDR3 amino acids: CASSYRGELFF. CDR3 in DNA: TGTGCCAGCAGTTACCGCGGGGAGCTGTTTTTT.

This clonotype was observed many times. The chain carries TRBV20-1 and TRBJ2-3; D uncertain. V was cut by 6 bases and J by 2 bases, with 9 bases left in between. The CDR3 length is 12 residues. Per germline, CDR1 DFQATT and CDR2 SNEGSKA (reference sequence). The DNA for the CDR3 is TGCAGTGCCTGCCCAGTCACAGATACGCAGTATTTT. Protein product: CSACPVTDTQYF.

J is TRBJ2-5 and V is TRBV5-1, with 7 bases identical to TRBD2. CDR1 and CDR2 (germline): SGHRS, YFSETQ. The length of the CDR3 is 14 residues. V lost 7 bases to trimming and J lost 7 bases; unmatched junction nucleotides: 13. CDR3 in amino acids: CASQKGLKEVTQYF. As DNA, the CDR3 is TGCGCCAGCCAGAAGGGACTAAAGGAAGTGACCCAGTACTTC.

Only a few counts were recorded for this clonotype. This sequence joins TRBV9 and TRBJ2-7; D not certain. Trimming pared 5 bases from V and 1 base from J, leaving 7 bases between. The CDR3 has 12 amino acids. Germline values: CDR1 SGDLS, CDR2 YYNGEE. CDR3: CASSGWSYEQYF. CDR3 DNA sequence: TGTGCCAGCAGTGGGTGGTCCTACGAGCAGTACTTC.

The V call is TRBV20-1, the J call TRBJ2-7; unclear D gene. Germline V CDR1 and CDR2: DFQATT, SNEGSKA (reference sequence). The CDR3 is 12 amino acids. The V gene lost 1 base and the J gene lost 2 bases, with 6 bases spanning the gap. CDR3 in amino acids: CSARVPPYEQYF. The CDR3 DNA reads TGCAGTGCTAGAGTCCCCCCCTACGAGCAGTACTTC.

This clonotype was counted ten times or more. The chain joins TRBV20-1 to TRBJ2-7; either TRBD1 or TRBD2 may supply D (5 bases each). The germline V and J ends were trimmed by 1 base and 4 bases, with 8 bases remaining between them. The CDR3 has 12 residues. Germline loops: CDR1 DFQATT, CDR2 SNEGSKA (reference sequence). The CDR3 sequence: CSARAGGYEQYF. CDR3 bases: TGCAGTGCTAGAGCTGGGGGTTACGAGCAGTACTTC.

This clonotype turned up a few times. The J gene is TRBJ1-1, the V gene TRBV10-3, with TRBD1 identical over 7 bases. V lost 8 bases to trimming and J lost 7 bases; unmatched junction nucleotides: 4. Germline values: CDR1 ENHRY, CDR2 SYGVKD. The CDR3 runs 11 residues. The DNA of the CDR3 is TGTGCCATCGGGCGACAGGGTGAAGCTTTCTTT. This sequence encodes CAIGRQGEAFF.

The V call is TRBV20-1, the J call TRBJ1-2; D remains unclear. CDR1 is DFQATT, CDR2 SNEGSKA, per germline (reference sequence). With 2 bases removed from V and 8 bases from J, the gap between germline ends came to 9 bases. This CDR3 is 11 amino acids long. CDR3 DNA sequence: TGCAGTGCTAGACAGCAAGCGGGCTACACCTTC. It is translated as CSARQQAGYTF.

The chain recombines TRBV20-1 with TRBJ2-7; 14 bases map to TRBD2. The germline gives CDR1 DFQATT, CDR2 SNEGSKA (reference sequence). V shed 4 bases, J shed 4 bases, and the junction held 3 bases outside the gene matches. This CDR3 comprises 14 residues. The CDR3 loop reads CSATGLAGGYEQYF. The DNA for the CDR3 is TGCAGTGCTACTGGACTAGCGGGGGGTTACGAGCAGTACTTC.

This clonotype was seen more than once but under ten times. The CDR3 loop reads CASSSRTSGGVQFF. Here the CDR3 DNA reads TGTGCCAGCAGTTCTCGGACTAGCGGGGGTGTTCAGTTCTTC. This chain joins TRBV27 and TRBJ2-1; 13 bases fit TRBD2. CDR1 and CDR2 (germline): MNHEY, SMNVEV (reference sequence). The trim removed 4 bases at V and 13 bases at J, leaving 7 bases unmatched. There are 14 residues in the CDR3.

This chain connects TRBV3-1 to TRBJ2-1; D is perhaps TRBD1 or TRBD2 (6 bases each). The CDR3 is 15 residues long. The V end was cut by 2 bases, the J end by 4 bases, with 12 bases between. Germline CDR1 is LGHDT and CDR2 is YNNKEL (reference sequence). The CDR3 sequence: CASSQSGGPYNEQFF. CDR3 DNA sequence: TGTGCCAGCAGCCAAAGTGGGGGGCCATACAATGAGCAGTTCTTC.

This clonotype showed up just a few times. V is TRBV12-3 or TRBV12-4 and J is TRBJ1-5; tentative D call: TRBD1 (5 bases). Trimming cost V 7 bases and J 2 bases, with 15 bases left between them. This CDR3 spans 15 amino acids. The chain's CDR3 is CASTLLLGGNQPQHF. The CDR3 nucleotides read TGTGCCAGCACCCTCCTTTTAGGGGGCAATCAGCCCCAGCATTTT.

This clonotype was counted between two and nine times. The chain recombines TRBV4-3 with TRBJ2-7; perhaps TRBD2 as D (6 bases). V dropped 3 bases and J dropped 7 bases, with 16 bases sitting between them. Per the germline V gene, CDR1 is LGHNA and CDR2 is YSLEER. The CDR3 length is 14 residues. The CDR3 here is CASSQLWEAGEQYF. In DNA, the CDR3 is TGCGCCAGCAGCCAGTTGTGGGAGGCGGGAGAGCAGTACTTC.

This clonotype showed up just a few times. The rearrangement uses TRBV5-1 and TRBJ1-5, with a tentative D call TRBD1 (5 bases). Trimming removed 0 bases from V and 7 bases from J, with 14 bases in between. CDR3 length equals 15 residues. Germline V gives CDR1 SGHRS, CDR2 YFSETQ. The CDR3 DNA sequence: TGCGCCAGCAGCTTGGAGGGACGGACCGGACAGCCCCAGCATTTT. Translation: CASSLEGRTGQPQHF.

V and J are TRBV5-6 and TRBJ1-1; D is uncertain. CDR1 is SGHDT, CDR2 YYEEEE, per germline. The V end lost 5 bases, the J end lost 0 bases, and 14 bases lay between the germline ends. This CDR3 is built from 15 residues. CDR3: CASRSFSSLNTEAFF. The CDR3 coding sequence is TGTGCCAGCAGGTCCTTCTCGTCCCTGAACACTGAAGCTTTCTTT.